The 29 T cell receptor beta chains in this list originate from one sample, sequenced in a study of technical replicates of blood from a handful of donors. Measured with immunoSEQ multiplex PCR; TCRdb has only the in-frame clones, and not every one. This sample carries roughly 79,000 clones, approximately 96% of them seen once, and the ten largest clones take approximately 0.4%. What was sequenced was T cells isolated from PBMCs. The receptors were sampled from a human donor in good health.

The V gene is TRBV4-3, the J gene TRBJ2-2, with a possible D match to TRBD1 (5 bases). V lost 0 bases and J 7 bases, leaving 9 bases between the germline ends. Germline CDR1 and CDR2: LGHNA and YSLEER. The CDR3 spans 14 residues. The CDR3, as DNA: TGCGCCAGCAGCCAAGATAGGGGAATCGGGGAGCTGTTTTTT. Residues: CASSQDRGIGELFF.

The chain combines TRBV6-1 with TRBJ2-1; 11 bases match TRBD2. V gave up 8 bases and J gave up 3 bases; unmatched junction bases: 6. Germline V gene sequence: CDR1 MNHNS, CDR2 SASEGT. CDR3 size: 15 residues. CDR3: CASQIAGGRYNEQFF. As DNA, the CDR3 is TGTGCCAGCCAAATAGCGGGAGGGCGCTACAATGAGCAGTTCTTC.

This clone was picked up one time. J is TRBJ1-2 and V is TRBV19; D uncertain. The CDR3 loop spans 11 amino acids. V lost 4 bases and J 8 bases, leaving 8 bases between the germline ends. Germline V gene sequence: CDR1 LNHDA, CDR2 SQIVND (reference sequence). CDR3 protein: CASSRPEGYTF. CDR3 DNA sequence: TGTGCCAGTAGTAGACCGGAGGGCTACACCTTC.

This CDR3 is CASSLASGTDTQYF. Here the CDR3 DNA reads TGTGCCAGCAGCCTGGCTAGCGGCACAGATACGCAGTATTTT. The gene calls are TRBV2 and TRBJ2-3; TRBD2 might be the D (6 bases). The ends were cut back, 6 bases at V and 1 base at J, with 11 bases in the middle. CDR3 size: 14 residues. Germline V CDR1 and CDR2: SNHLY, FYNNEI.

This clone appeared once. The V call is TRBV6-6, the J call TRBJ1-3; D remains ambiguous. The CDR3 is 15 residues long. V lost 5 bases, J lost 4 bases, and 15 bases lay in between. Germline loops: CDR1 MNHNY, CDR2 SVGAGI (reference sequence). CDR3 bases: TGTGCCAGCAGTCTTGTCGCGGTTCGGGGAAACACCATATATTTT. Amino acid sequence: CASSLVAVRGNTIYF.

This rearrangement joins TRBV9 to TRBJ1-1; 7 nucleotides align to TRBD1. The CDR3 extends over 16 amino acids. J was trimmed by 5 bases and V by 0 bases; bases with no gene match: 10. Per germline, CDR1 SGDLS and CDR2 YYNGEE. The CDR3 reads CASSVVEGGAGTEAFF. The CDR3, as DNA: TGTGCCAGCAGCGTAGTAGAAGGGGGCGCGGGGACTGAAGCTTTCTTT.

Written as DNA, the CDR3 is TGTGCCAGCAGCTTACTAGCGGGAGGTATGGAGACCCAGTACTTC. This codes for CASSLLAGGMETQYF. The V gene is TRBV7-8, the J gene TRBJ2-5; 11 bases agree with TRBD2. The CDR3 length is 15 residues. The V and J ends lost 2 bases and 5 bases, in that order; junction bases with no gene match: 4. Germline-derived CDR1 and CDR2 are SGHVS and FQNEAQ.

This clone was observed a single time. The chain has TRBV2 and TRBJ1-2; the match to TRBD1 covers 10 bases. J was trimmed by 5 bases and V by 5 bases; bases with no gene match: 8. The CDR3 totals 15 residues. The germline V gene encodes CDR1 SNHLY and CDR2 FYNNEI. Here the CDR3 DNA reads TGTGCCAGCAGTTGGGGGACAGGGGACCCATATGGCTACACCTTC. This codes for CASSWGTGDPYGYTF.

This clone was counted once. CDR3 loop: CASSTGGASGSPGELFF. CDR3 nucleotide sequence: TGTGCCAGCAGCACAGGAGGGGCTAGCGGGAGTCCCGGGGAGCTGTTTTTT. The V call is TRBV9, the J call TRBJ2-2; TRBD2 aligns across 10 bases. V shed 4 bases and J 6 bases; nucleotides not matched to a gene: 12. From germline, CDR1 is SGDLS and CDR2 YYNGEE. This CDR3 is built from 17 residues.

In this sample, this clone turned up once. V and J are TRBV10-3 and TRBJ2-7, with 7 nucleotides matching TRBD2. J lost 0 bases, V lost 0 bases, and 2 bases had no gene match. The germline CDR1 and CDR2 sequences are ENHRY and SYGVKD. The CDR3 has 15 residues. CDR3 loop: CAISESGTTSYEQYF. The CDR3 DNA is TGTGCCATCAGTGAGTCCGGGACTACCTCCTACGAGCAGTACTTC.

V gene TRBV19 combines with J gene TRBJ1-5, with a possible D match to TRBD1 (5 bases). Germline V gives CDR1 LNHDA, CDR2 SQIVND (reference sequence). The V end was cut by 7 bases, the J end by 8 bases, with 18 bases between. This CDR3 region has 14 residues. In DNA, the CDR3 is TGTGCCAGTATTCGGGCAGGGATGGCGGAGCCCCAGCATTTT. It translates to CASIRAGMAEPQHF.

V gene TRBV11-2 combines with J gene TRBJ2-2; 10 bases map to TRBD2. Trimming removed 4 bases from V and 6 bases from J; junction bases left unmatched: 8. Germline V gives CDR1 SGHAT, CDR2 FQNNGV. The CDR3 loop spans 16 amino acids. CDR3 region: CASSSLAGGRAGELFF. CDR3 DNA: TGTGCCAGCAGCTCATTAGCGGGAGGAAGGGCCGGGGAGCTGTTTTTT. The complete variable domain, with remaining parts taken from reference TRBV11-2 and TRBJ2-2, reads EAGVAQSPRYKIIEKRQSVAFWCNPISGHATLYWYQQILGQGPKLLIQFQNNGVVDDSQLPKDRFSAERLKGVDSTLKIQPAKLEDSAVYLCASSSLAGGRAGELFFGEGSRLTVL.

The chain recombines TRBV27 with TRBJ2-3; 8 bases map to TRBD2. Germline CDR1 MNHEY, CDR2 SMNVEV (reference sequence). V gave up 2 bases and J gave up 2 bases; unmatched junction bases: 3. The CDR3 sequence is 15 residues long. The CDR3 sequence is CASSLASGPTDTQYF. The CDR3 nucleotides read TGTGCCAGCAGTTTAGCTAGCGGGCCCACAGATACGCAGTATTTT.

This rearrangement joins TRBV28 to TRBJ1-2; D might be TRBD1 (5 bases). This CDR3 spans 15 amino acids. Germline V gene data show CDR1 as MDHEN and CDR2 as SYDVKM. V lost 5 bases and J lost 4, with 17 bases in between. CDR3 region: CASSPLAGGVYGYTF. As DNA, the CDR3 is TGTGCCAGCAGTCCCTTAGCGGGGGGGGTCTATGGCTACACCTTC.

The CDR3 DNA reads TGTGCCAGCAGCACAAACCCGGGACAGGGGTACGAGCAGTACTTC. Translating gives CASSTNPGQGYEQYF. The V and J genes are TRBV5-5 and TRBJ2-7; 10 bases match TRBD1. The CDR3 totals 15 residues. J gave up 4 bases and V 4 bases, and 8 bases lay outside the gene matches. CDR1 SGHKS and CDR2 YYEKEE come from the germline V gene (reference sequence).

The chain has TRBV28 and TRBJ2-2; TRBD1 matches 8 bases. Per the germline V gene, CDR1 is MDHEN and CDR2 is SYDVKM. The CDR3 sequence is 17 residues long. The V gene end was trimmed by 4 bases and the J gene end by 0 bases; junction bases not matched to a gene: 7. The CDR3 protein is CASSSRDRGPNTGELFF. The CDR3 nucleotides are TGTGCCAGCAGTTCACGAGACAGGGGTCCGAACACCGGGGAGCTGTTTTTT.

CDR3 bases: TGTGCCAGTAAGGGACAATTCTACGAGCAGTACTTC. This translates into CASKGQFYEQYF. V is TRBV7-2 and J is TRBJ2-7; a possible D gene is TRBD1 (6 bases). This CDR3 is built from 12 residues. The germline V gene encodes CDR1 SGHTA and CDR2 FQGNSA. V was clipped by 9 bases and J by 3 bases, with 12 bases between them. The whole variable domain, filled in from reference TRBV7-2 and TRBJ2-7, reads GAGVSQSPSNKVTEKGKDVELRCDPISGHTALYWYRQSLGQGLEFLIYFQGNSAPDKSGLPSDRFSAERTGGSVSTLTIQRTQQEDSAVYLCASKGQFYEQYFGPGTRLTVT.

The chain has TRBV6-5 and TRBJ1-4; 9 nucleotides align to TRBD1. CDR1 is MNHEY and CDR2 is SVGAGI in the germline V gene. This CDR3 comprises 15 residues. J gave up 4 bases and V 5 bases, and 5 bases lay outside the gene matches. CDR3 protein: CASSPTGGYNEKLFF. Written as DNA, the CDR3 is TGTGCCAGCAGTCCAACAGGGGGCTATAATGAAAAACTGTTTTTT.

This chain links TRBV6-4 with TRBJ2-1; 14 bases are a match to TRBD2. Germline values: CDR1 MRHNA, CDR2 SNTAGT. Trimming removed 3 bases from V and 6 bases from J; junction bases left unmatched: 16. This CDR3 spans 20 amino acids. Here the CDR3 reads CASSEIGTSGRYGPGNEQFF. CDR3 coding DNA: TGTGCCAGCAGTGAGATCGGGACTAGCGGGAGATATGGGCCGGGCAATGAGCAGTTCTTC.

The chain combines TRBV5-1 with TRBJ2-5, with TRBD2 as a possible D gene (6 bases). The CDR3 extends over 18 amino acids. The germline V and J ends were trimmed by 4 bases and 2 bases, with 24 bases remaining between them. From germline, CDR1 is SGHRS and CDR2 YFSETQ. Here the CDR3 DNA reads TGCGCCAGCAGCGCTAATAACCACGGAATAGCGGTTCAAGAGACCCAGTACTTC. Translating gives CASSANNHGIAVQETQYF.

The chain employs TRBV6-5 and TRBJ2-5; possibly TRBD1 for D (6 bases). This CDR3 has 13 residues. Germline V gene sequence: CDR1 MNHEY, CDR2 SVGAGI. V gave up 5 bases and J gave up 5 bases, with 12 bases separating them. CDR3: CASSPQGRETQYF. The DNA for the CDR3 is TGTGCCAGCAGTCCTCAGGGGCGGGAGACCCAGTACTTC.

The gene calls are TRBV9 and TRBJ2-7; tentative D call: TRBD2 (5 bases). Germline V gives CDR1 SGDLS, CDR2 YYNGEE. The V end was cut by 4 bases, the J end by 3 bases, with 17 bases between. The CDR3 totals 15 residues. The CDR3 DNA is TGTGCCAGCAGCTCCTCAACGGGGTCATTCTACGAGCAGTACTTC. Protein product: CASSSSTGSFYEQYF.

The chain recombines TRBV5-1 with TRBJ1-3, with TRBD1 matching 8 bases. Germline values: CDR1 SGHRS, CDR2 YFSETQ. The CDR3 spans 14 residues. V dropped 4 bases and J dropped 8; count of bases not matched to a gene: 8. The CDR3 here is CASSIGQGLDTIYF. The CDR3 DNA sequence: TGCGCCAGCAGCATAGGACAGGGTTTGGACACCATATATTTT.

This chain uses TRBV7-6 with TRBJ2-7, with D possibly matching TRBD2 (6 bases). Germline CDR1 and CDR2: SGHVS and FNYEAQ. Trimming pared 5 bases from V and 1 base from J, leaving 18 bases between. The CDR3 loop spans 16 amino acids. The CDR3 reads CASSVRAASDSYEQYF. In DNA, the CDR3 is TGTGCCAGCAGCGTCAGAGCGGCTAGCGATTCCTACGAGCAGTACTTC.

This chain links TRBV4-1 with TRBJ2-3, with TRBD2 identical over 10 bases. CDR3 length equals 17 residues. V shed 0 bases, J shed 7 bases, and the junction held 10 bases outside the gene matches. Germline CDR1 is MGHRA and CDR2 is YSYEKL. The CDR3: CASSQDASGSSRNTQYF. CDR3 sequence (DNA): TGCGCCAGCAGCCAAGATGCTAGCGGGAGCTCGAGGAATACGCAGTATTTT.

This sequence joins TRBV6-6 and TRBJ1-1; possibly TRBD1 for D (5 bases). Per the germline V gene, CDR1 is MNHNY and CDR2 is SVGAGI (reference sequence). Trimming took 6 bases from V and 3 from J, leaving 17 bases between them. The CDR3 contains 15 residues. The CDR3 nucleotides are TGTGCCAGCAGAATAAGGGAGGGGCGGGACACTGAAGCTTTCTTT. Protein: CASRIREGRDTEAFF.

This rearrangement joins TRBV6-1 to TRBJ2-7; no definite D call. Trimming took 4 bases from V and 0 from J, leaving 10 bases between them. CDR1 MNHNS and CDR2 SASEGT come from the germline V gene. This CDR3 spans 14 amino acids. The CDR3 sequence is CASSVDWSSYEQYF. CDR3 sequence (DNA): TGTGCCAGCAGTGTTGACTGGAGCTCCTACGAGCAGTACTTC.

This chain uses TRBV18 with TRBJ1-4; D is unclear. Trimming left V 6 bases short and J 0 bases short, with 5 bases between. From germline, CDR1 is KGHSH and CDR2 LQKENI. This CDR3 has 13 residues. CDR3 residues: CASSIATNEKLFF. The CDR3 nucleotides are TGTGCCAGCTCGATAGCAACTAATGAAAAACTGTTTTTT. The full variable domain, completed using reference TRBV18 and TRBJ1-4, is NAGVMQNPRHLVRRRGQEARLRCSPMKGHSHVYWYRQLPEEGLKFMVYLQKENIIDESGMPKERFSAEFPKEGPSILRIQQVVRGDSAAYFCASSIATNEKLFFGSGTQLSVL.

The gene calls are TRBV7-6 and TRBJ2-2; 8 bases line up with TRBD2. The CDR3 spans 15 residues. V trimming: 8 bases; J trimming: 3 bases; junction bases outside the gene matches: 8. The V gene's germline CDR1 is SGHVS and CDR2 FNYEAQ. In DNA form, the CDR3 reads TGTGCCAGCTGTCAGGGACTAGAGTACACCGGGGAGCTGTTTTTT. Its protein is CASCQGLEYTGELFF.